This T cell receptor (beta chain) was obtained from a study of shared clonotypes between healthy human individuals. Study-level findings and limits: Depth of sequencing was expected to influence donor clonotype sharing. The study drew on few donors, limiting represented genetic and exposure-history diversity.

Each of the donors was a healthy adult who was HIV-negative and had not had a recent acute infection or vaccination. Details on this clone: What it binds is not known.

This table comes from immunoSEQ multiplex PCR, and its TCRdb copy is limited to in-frame clones, with some not included. The sample lists fewer than 650,000 clones, roughly four fifths occurring once. Germline V CDR1 and CDR2: MNHEY, SMNVEV (reference sequence). This CDR3 spans 19 amino acids. Trimming left V 1 base short and J 3 bases short, with 22 bases between. The chain has TRBV27 and TRBJ1-5, with D unresolved. This receptor was identified in a woman aged 35 to 49 in good health. Some clones in this sample may be carry-over from other donors' samples. Sequenced: PBMCs. The CDR3 loop reads CASSLWSTGRRSLNQPQHF. The CDR3 coding sequence is TGTGCCAGCAGTTTATGGTCGACGGGGAGAAGGTCGCTCAATCAGCCCCAGCATTTT.